This TCR beta chain comes out of a study of shared clonotypes between healthy human individuals. Study-level information: CD4 naive cells filled three plates per donor, CD4 memory three, CD8 naive two and CD8 memory one.

Among the donors, all were Caucasian adults who lived in Nashville, Tennessee. Splitting the CD4+ cells yielded a CD45RA+ naive subset and a CD45RA-negative memory subset. The CDR3 is 15 amino acids. Trimming stripped 4 bases from V and 3 bases from J, with 15 bases between. Germline V lookup: CDR1 LNHDA, CDR2 SQIVND (reference sequence). As handled by the study authors: ImmunoSEQ output lacked quality scores and full-length reads, limiting matched filtering. Some clones are missing from TCRdb's copy, which holds only in-frame ones; the method was immunoSEQ multiplex PCR. The DNA was the basis for D and trimming; V, J and clone size are from that table. The sample lists approximately 2,000,000 clones; approximately 90% were seen once.

The V and J genes are TRBV19 and TRBJ1-1, with a tentative D call TRBD1 (6 bases). This TCR came from a man aged 18 to 35 in good health. Some clones in this sample may be carry-over from other donors' samples. Sequenced: naive CD4+ T cells from PBMCs. The subset was: CD45RA+ positively selected. The CDR3 DNA follows: TGTGCCAGTAGTACTGAACAGGGATTGGACACTGAAGCTTTCTTT. Protein: CASSTEQGLDTEAFF.